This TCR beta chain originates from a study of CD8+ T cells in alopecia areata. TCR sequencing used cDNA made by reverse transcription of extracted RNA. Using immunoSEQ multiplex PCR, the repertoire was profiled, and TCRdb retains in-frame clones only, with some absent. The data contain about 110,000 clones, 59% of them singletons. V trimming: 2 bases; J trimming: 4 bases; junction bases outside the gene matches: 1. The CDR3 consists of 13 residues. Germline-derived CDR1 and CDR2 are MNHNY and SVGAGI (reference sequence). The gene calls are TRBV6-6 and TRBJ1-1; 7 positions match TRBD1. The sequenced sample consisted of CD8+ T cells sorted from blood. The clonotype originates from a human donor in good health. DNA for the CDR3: TGTGCCAGCAGTTACGACAGGGCCACTGAAGCTTTCTTT. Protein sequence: CASSYDRATEAFF.